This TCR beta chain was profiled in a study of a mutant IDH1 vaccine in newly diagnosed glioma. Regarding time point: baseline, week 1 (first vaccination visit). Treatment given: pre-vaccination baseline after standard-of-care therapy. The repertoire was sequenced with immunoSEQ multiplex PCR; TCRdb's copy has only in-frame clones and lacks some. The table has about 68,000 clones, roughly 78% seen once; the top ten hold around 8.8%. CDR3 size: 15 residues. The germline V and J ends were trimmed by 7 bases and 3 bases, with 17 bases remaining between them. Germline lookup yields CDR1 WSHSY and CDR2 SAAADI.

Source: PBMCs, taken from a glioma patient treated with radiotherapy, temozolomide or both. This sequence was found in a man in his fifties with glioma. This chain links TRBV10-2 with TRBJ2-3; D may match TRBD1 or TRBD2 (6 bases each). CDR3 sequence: CASTPPGARTDTQYF. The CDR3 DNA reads TGCGCCAGCACCCCCCCGGGGGCGCGGACAGATACGCAGTATTTT.